These 6 T cell receptor beta chains originate from one sample sequenced in a study of T cells in Graves' hyperthyroidism and ophthalmopathy. Regions amplified from RNA transcripts were the TCR beta CDR3 regions. First-round RT-PCR with HTBI primers amplified the TCR CDR3 region. TCRdb called the multiplex PCR reads again in MiXCR, with one record for every CDR3 protein. The table records 450,000 to 600,000 distinct CDR3 sequences, 20% of them present only once. Sequencing was carried out using blood. Receptor source: a man aged 40-49 years with Graves' ophthalmopathy.

A few counts support this clonotype. The chain recombines TRBV5-1 with TRBJ1-1, with D unclear. Trimming took 4 bases from V and 7 from J, leaving 11 bases between them. The CDR3 has 12 amino acids. Germline CDR1 and CDR2: SGHRS and YFSETQ. CDR3 sequence: CASSLDQIEAFF. The CDR3 DNA follows: TGCGCCAGCAGCCTAGACCAGATTGAAGCTTTCTTT. The complete variable domain, with remaining parts taken from reference TRBV5-1 and TRBJ1-1, reads KAGVTQTPRYLIKTRGQQVTLSCSPISGHRSVSWYQQTPGQGLQFLFEYFSETQRNKGNFPGRFSGRQFSNSRSEMNVSTLELGDSALYLCASSLDQIEAFFGQGTRLTVV.

This rearrangement joins TRBV2 to TRBJ1-5; possible D gene TRBD1, 6 bases. CDR3 length equals 14 residues. Germline loops: CDR1 SNHLY, CDR2 FYNNEI. Trimming shortened V by 6 bases and J by 3 bases, and 12 bases separated the two germline ends. CDR3 sequence reads: CASSAGQYNQPQHF. Written as DNA, the CDR3 is TGTGCCAGCAGCGCAGGACAGTACAATCAGCCCCAGCATTTT.

This clonotype was observed a few times. The V gene is TRBV10-3, the J gene TRBJ1-6, with D perhaps TRBD1 (5 bases). The germline gives CDR1 ENHRY, CDR2 SYGVKD. This CDR3 spans 12 amino acids. V was cut by 8 bases and J by 7 bases, with 9 bases left in between. This CDR3 is CAIGGGNSPLHF. CDR3 DNA sequence: TGTGCCATCGGCGGGGGGAATTCACCCCTCCACTTT.

This clonotype appeared many times. The rearrangement joins TRBV18 to TRBJ1-1, with 9 positions matching TRBD1. CDR3 length equals 13 residues. V shed 6 bases and J 12 bases; nucleotides not matched to a gene: 11. Germline V gene sequence: CDR1 KGHSH, CDR2 LQKENI. The CDR3 region has the DNA TGTGCCAGCTCCCTGTCGGATGGACAGGGGTCTTTCTTT. Its protein is CASSLSDGQGSFF.

This clonotype was recorded only once. This chain connects TRBV5-1 to TRBJ2-3, with a possible D match to TRBD1 (5 bases). V dropped 7 bases and J dropped 2 bases, with 20 bases sitting between them. Germline V gene data show CDR1 as SGHRS and CDR2 as YFSETQ. The CDR3 loop spans 16 amino acids. The DNA for the CDR3 is TGCGCCAGCTCAGGTAGATCAGGGTCTATCACAGATACGCAGTATTTT. Translation gives CASSGRSGSITDTQYF.

This clonotype was found a few times. This is likely an artifact of a read error, given a far larger clone one base away. The chain is built from TRBV6-1 and TRBJ2-7; D not resolved. Germline CDR1 is MNHNS and CDR2 is SASEGT. CDR3 size: 13 residues. Between the trimmed V and J ends, which lost 6 bases and 3 bases, there was a span of 12 bases. This chain's CDR3 is CASSPGKGYEQYF. CDR3 nucleotide sequence: TGTGCCAGCAGCCCCGGAAAGGGCTACGAGCAGTACTTC.